Listed here is a single T cell receptor (beta chain). This clone was observed a few times. Its antigen specificity is not known. Base qualities are missing; no much larger clone stands one base away. These data originate in a study of cytomegalovirus exposure and HLA in healthy donors (TCRdb year 2017). The study in broad terms: According to an earlier analysis of around 600 of the donors, about 190 million T cells yielded 117 million unique TCR beta sequences and 276 Gb of sequence data. An early release covering 550 to 650 HLA-typed donors comprised about 300 gigabases of sequencing data and around 80 million unique TCR sequences. Of the roughly 410 genotyped donors, roughly 76% were placed in the genetic ancestry cluster associated with self-reported Caucasian donors. The aim of the study was to test whether cataloging public T cell receptors could identify signatures of past pathogen exposure. The study profiled the T cell repertoires of hundreds of subjects by immunosequencing and related them to cytomegalovirus serostatus. Besides the first cohort of 500 to 700 subjects, a separate validation cohort made up of 120 different subjects was used. The study combined high-throughput TCR immunosequencing, statistical association of individual TCRs with disease status, and machine learning to predict cytomegalovirus infection status. A later analysis re-examined previously published TCR beta repertoires from over 500 donors and added high-resolution HLA genotyping to investigate patterns of TCR occurrence. The later analysis used no new phenotypic data to find candidate immune exposures, relying instead on TCR beta sequences and their occurrence across donors. In an earlier analysis of roughly 540 of the donors, high-throughput TCR beta sequencing was used to judge whether each TCR beta V gene segment behaved as functional or pseudogenic. Donor age, sex, ethnicity and CMV serostatus were compiled together with the repertoire data. A later genetic analysis used genome-wide SNP genotypes for about 65% of the roughly 670 donors, treating that subset as a discovery cohort. All discovery cohort repertoires had been generated using a single sequencing platform. Class I and class II HLA loci were covered by the typing at four-digit resolution. The number of typed donors differed by locus: roughly 620-630 for A, B, C, DRB1 and DQB1; 522 for DQA1; about 600 for DPA1; and some 470 for DPB1. Five DR-DQ haplotypes were handled as single units for association and clustering, since linkage in the cohort was strong. Among around 400 genotyped donors of the cohort, an average of about 240,000 unique TCR beta nucleotide sequences were sequenced per donor, 15% to 20% of them non-productive.

Overall results and qualifications from the work: Because HLA typing was missing for some donors at each locus, association tests included only the typed subset. The study listed 164 TCR beta chains as associated with cytomegalovirus. A later genetic analysis associated a missense DCLRE1C variant with V-gene and J-gene trimming of TCR beta chains, and an independent cohort replicated the association. In an earlier analysis of around 500 of the donors, most TCR beta V segments appeared in productive rearrangements about 87% or about 30% of the time, broadly matching IMGT annotations. According to a later analysis, parvovirus B19, influenza, CMV and Epstein-Barr virus appeared linked to several top co-occurrence clusters. The only immune exposure information available for the cohort was CMV serostatus. Linkage disequilibrium might explain the correlated functional status among segregating V segments, but an unknown experimental factor could not be excluded. A later analysis associated some 17,000 TCR beta sequences with specific HLA alleles at a false discovery rate of 0.05. The classifier was reported to diagnose cytomegalovirus status with high specificity and sensitivity in both the original cohort and the validation cohort. Only TCR beta chains were sequenced in this cohort, and the absence of alpha or paired-chain data limited detectable features. Assigning TCR associations to individual alleles was difficult when HLA alleles, especially DR and DQ, strongly co-occurred. Compared with the approximately 670-donor mean, donors in an Asian-associated ancestry cluster had fewer N-insertions in productive TCRs, according to a later genetic analysis. It was suggested by the authors that the approach could potentially be generalized to other disease states and immunological phenotypes. According to a later analysis, most CMV-associated TCR beta chains appeared to be HLA-restricted, and the HLA associations seemed to be driven largely by CMV exposure. Three of the identified cytomegalovirus-associated TCR beta chains were confirmed in vitro to be specific for cytomegalovirus antigens. A further reported finding was that TCR beta sequences accurately predicted the HLA-A and HLA-B alleles for most subjects in the first cohort. Because the 87-base-pair reads could not distinguish some IMGT-functional V segments, including TRBV6-2 and TRBV6-3, those segments were excluded. Across donors, most TCR sequences were observed very rarely, whereas some public TCRs were present in many individuals. Roughly uniform sequencing depth across donors was assumed in presence/absence analyses, although this assumption may not hold. In a later analysis, the rate of TCR association differed among HLA loci, with DRB1 alleles having the most associated TCRs and HLA-C alleles having the fewest. Compared with equally common non-associated chains, HLA-associated TCR beta chains in a later analysis were more clonally expanded and had lower generation probabilities. A group of highly shared sequence variants was considered likely to be a technical artifact of the sequencing pipeline. Seventeen rarely observed V segments, including chromosome 9 orphons, were excluded from the earlier analysis of several hundred of the donors because counts were too low.

V is pared back by 3 bases and J by 0 bases, with 6 bases lying between the germline termini. CDR1 and CDR2 are read off the germline V gene as SGHRS and YFSETQ. There are 13 amino acids in the CDR3, from cysteine to phenylalanine inclusive. Only the CDR3 region is kept as DNA, spanning 39 bases read in frame from base 1. The cohort comprised 550 to 700 healthy bone marrow donors. Cohort members were all nominally healthy when sampled, although unrecorded immune exposures were likely present. The donor was CMV seropositive and belonged to the group of 250 to 300 seropositive cohort members. Each donor provided a peripheral blood sample, and peripheral blood mononuclear cells were used for TCR beta sequencing. The Qiagen DNeasy Blood Extraction Kit was used to extract genomic DNA from the blood cell samples. Library preparation employed the immunoSEQ multiplex PCR assay. For the multiplex PCR, a mixture combining 60 forward primers for TCR Vbeta segments and 13 reverse primers for TCR Jbeta segments was used. The CDR3 region of rearranged TCR beta genes was amplified from genomic DNA by a multiplex PCR assay. The amplified TCR beta libraries were sequenced on the Illumina HiSeq System as 87-base-pair reads. Concerning the study's data processing: Across the roughly 670 repertoires, a later analysis counted some 81 million unique TCR beta chains, roughly 11 million of which were shared by at least two donors. Raw reads were error-corrected and collapsed into unique sequences by a nearest-neighbor algorithm in which closely related sequences were merged to remove PCR and sequencing errors. V, D and J gene segments were assigned by aligning CDR3 sequences to IMGT reference sequences. For a sequence to be retained, a match of at least six nucleotides was required to both a V gene segment and a J gene segment. Rearrangements were called productive when the CDR3 lacked stop codons and stayed in frame with V and J; all others were non-productive. CDR3 was defined according to IMGT convention as the region running from the second conserved V-encoded cysteine to the conserved J-encoded phenylalanine. The earlier analysis of some 550 of the donors excluded any sequence lacking an unambiguous match to a single V gene segment. In an earlier analysis of 587 of the donors, V segments were called functional above 56.7% productive rearrangements and were called segregating when the between-donor standard deviation exceeded 5%. A statistical classification framework was built for diagnosing cytomegalovirus status from the catalog of TCR beta chain sequences. In a later analysis, V and J genes were assigned by comparing TCR nucleotide sequences against IMGT/GENE-DB human TR gene sequences. In a later analysis, CDR3 sequences and most-parsimonious VDJ recombination scenarios were assigned using the TCRdist pipeline. In a later analysis, every TCR beta chain was defined by the combination of its CDR3 amino acid sequence and its V-gene family, and reads without a unique V-gene family were dropped. As a way to deal with suspected cross-contamination and a sequencing artifact, a later analysis dropped 450 to 600 nucleotide sequences that were highly shared and had low generation probability. In a later analysis, a clonal expansion index was calculated for each public chain from normalized within-repertoire ranks of inferred template counts. A later analysis computed generation probabilities with a VDJ recombination model fitted to out-of-frame rearrangements, and checked the results against IGoR. Hypergeometric tests were used in a later analysis to score TCR-TCR, TCR-HLA and TCR-CMV co-occurrence, with a repertoire-size bias correction applied to the TCR pairs. To estimate false discovery rates, a later analysis permuted the HLA or CMV assignments 20 times. In a later analysis, co-occurring TCRs were grouped with DBSCAN, and TCRdist sequence similarity was added when clustering was performed within HLA-allele-positive subsets. For co-occurrence clustering, repertoires with fewer than 30,000 or more than 120,000 public chains were excluded, along with several repertoires with anomalous nucleotide sharing. TCRdb retrieved this table from immuneACCESS and kept in-frame rearrangements only. Not all clones are present; in checked studies, unresolved V genes account for under half, and no reason is known for the remainder. The V and J calls and clone size come from that table; D and trimming were worked out from the DNA. This sample has 84,000 or so clones in its table, and less than 65% of those were observed once. The ten top clones hold about 5% of the sample.

Material for sequencing was PBMCs. The chain couples TRBV5-1 to TRBJ1-1, with the D segment identity uncertain. The receptor was derived from a woman aged 30 to 39 in good health and CMV-seropositive. Here is the DNA: TGCGCCAGCAGCTCCTATATGAACACTGAAGCTTTCTTT. This yields the protein CASSSYMNTEAFF.